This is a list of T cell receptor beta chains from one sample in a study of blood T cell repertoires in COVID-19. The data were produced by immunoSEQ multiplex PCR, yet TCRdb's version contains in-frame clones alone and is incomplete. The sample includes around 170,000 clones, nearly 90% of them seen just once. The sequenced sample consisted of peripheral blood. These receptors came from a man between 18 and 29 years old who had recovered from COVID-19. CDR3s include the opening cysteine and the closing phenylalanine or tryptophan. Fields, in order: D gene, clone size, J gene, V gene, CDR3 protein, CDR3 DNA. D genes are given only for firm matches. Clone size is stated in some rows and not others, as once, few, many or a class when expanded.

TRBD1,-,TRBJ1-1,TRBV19,CASSMGQARTEAFF,TGTGCCAGTAGTATGGGACAGGCGCGGACTGAAGCTTTCTTT
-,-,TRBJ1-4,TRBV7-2,CASSRAAGREEKLFF,TGTGCCAGCAGCCGGGCGGCAGGGCGAGAGGAAAAACTGTTTTTT
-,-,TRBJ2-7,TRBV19,CASSFGLRIYEQYF,TGTGCCAGTAGTTTCGGACTCCGAATCTACGAGCAGTACTTC
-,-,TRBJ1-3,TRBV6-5,CASSYVGAGRGAIYF,TGTGCCAGCAGTTACGTTGGGGCAGGACGCGGGGCCATATATTTT
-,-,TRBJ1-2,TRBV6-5,CASSYSDTSGYTF,TGTGCCAGCAGTTACTCAGACACCTCCGGCTACACCTTC
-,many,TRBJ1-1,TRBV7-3,CASSLNPSNTEAFF,TGTGCCAGCAGCTTAAATCCCTCCAACACTGAAGCTTTCTTT
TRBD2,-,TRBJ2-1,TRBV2,CASYEGVAGGRGEREQFF,TGTGCCAGCTATGAGGGGGTAGCGGGAGGTCGTGGCGAACGGGAGCAGTTCTTC
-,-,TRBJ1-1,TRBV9,CASSATPGPGSTEAFF,TGTGCCAGCAGCGCGACCCCAGGGCCGGGCAGCACTGAAGCTTTCTTT
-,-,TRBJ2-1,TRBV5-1,CASSFNQGSYNEQFF,TGCGCCAGCAGCTTTAATCAGGGTTCCTACAATGAGCAGTTCTTC
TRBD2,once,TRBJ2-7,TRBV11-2,CASSFSGSSYEQYF,TGTGCCAGCAGCTTTAGCGGGAGCTCCTACGAGCAGTACTTC
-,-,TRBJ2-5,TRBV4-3,CASSQDFRGPQETQYF,TGCGCCAGCAGCCAAGATTTTCGCGGCCCCCAAGAGACCCAGTACTTC
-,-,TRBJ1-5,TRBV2,CASSPEYSNQPQHF,TGTGCCAGCAGTCCCGAGTATAGCAATCAGCCCCAGCATTTT
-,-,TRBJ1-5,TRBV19,CASSFRGDQPQHF,TGTGCCAGTAGTTTCCGGGGAGATCAGCCCCAGCATTTT
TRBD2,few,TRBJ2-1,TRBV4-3,CASSQRAGGPSSSYNEQFF,TGCGCCAGCAGCCAACGAGCGGGAGGGCCGTCGAGCTCCTACAATGAGCAGTTCTTC
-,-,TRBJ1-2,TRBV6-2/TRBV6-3,CASSPTGLYGYTF,TGTGCCAGCAGCCCCACAGGGCTCTATGGCTACACCTTC
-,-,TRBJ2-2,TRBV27,CASRTGRNTGELFF,TGTGCCAGCCGAACAGGGAGGAACACCGGGGAGCTGTTTTTT
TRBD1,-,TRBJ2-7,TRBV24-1,CATSGTGQGTYEQYF,TGTGCCACCAGTGGGACGGGACAGGGGACCTACGAGCAGTACTTC
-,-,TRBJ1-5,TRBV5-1,CASSEGTIGEQPQHF,TGCGCCAGCAGCGAAGGGACAATAGGAGAACAGCCCCAGCATTTT
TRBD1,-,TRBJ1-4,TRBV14,CASSQVRGQKNEKLFF,TGTGCCAGCAGCCAAGTAAGGGGGCAGAAAAATGAAAAACTGTTTTTT
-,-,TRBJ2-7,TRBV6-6,CASTRREAFYEQYF,TGTGCCAGCACTAGACGTGAGGCTTTTTACGAGCAGTACTTC
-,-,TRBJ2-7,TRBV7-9,CASSLDPGTYEQYF,TGTGCCAGCAGCTTAGACCCCGGTACCTACGAGCAGTACTTC
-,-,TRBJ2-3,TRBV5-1,CASSSTITDTQYF,TGCGCCAGCAGCTCTACTATCACAGATACGCAGTATTTT
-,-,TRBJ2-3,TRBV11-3,CASSRRGASTDTQYF,TGTGCCAGCAGCCGCCGGGGGGCTAGCACAGATACGCAGTATTTT
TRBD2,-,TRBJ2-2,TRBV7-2,CASSLGSGANTGELFF,TGTGCCAGCAGCTTAGGAAGCGGGGCGAACACCGGGGAGCTGTTTTTT
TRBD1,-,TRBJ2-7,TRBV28,CASSSTGTGGSEQYF,TGTGCCAGCAGTTCGACCGGGACAGGGGGCTCCGAGCAGTACTTC
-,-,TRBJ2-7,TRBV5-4,CASSLLRRPYEQYF,TGTGCCAGCAGCTTGCTCAGGAGGCCTTACGAGCAGTACTTC